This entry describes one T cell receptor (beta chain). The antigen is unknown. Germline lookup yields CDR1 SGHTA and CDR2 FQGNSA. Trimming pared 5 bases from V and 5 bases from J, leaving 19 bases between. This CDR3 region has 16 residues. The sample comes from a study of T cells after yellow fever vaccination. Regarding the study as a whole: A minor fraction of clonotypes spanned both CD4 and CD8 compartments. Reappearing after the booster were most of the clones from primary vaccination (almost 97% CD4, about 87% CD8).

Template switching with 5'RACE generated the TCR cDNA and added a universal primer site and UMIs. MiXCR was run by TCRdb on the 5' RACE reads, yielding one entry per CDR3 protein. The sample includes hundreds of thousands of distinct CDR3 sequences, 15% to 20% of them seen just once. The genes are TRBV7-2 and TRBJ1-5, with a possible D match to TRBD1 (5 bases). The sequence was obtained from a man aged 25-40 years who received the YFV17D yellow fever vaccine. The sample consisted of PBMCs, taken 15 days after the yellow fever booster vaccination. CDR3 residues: CASSPVGGSVDQPQHF. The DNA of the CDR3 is TGTGCCAGCAGCCCAGTGGGGGGATCTGTTGATCAGCCCCAGCATTTT.